Following are 13 T cell receptor beta chains from one sample sequenced in a study of cytomegalovirus exposure and HLA in healthy donors. The PCR contained 60 Vbeta and 13 Jbeta primers. Generated by immunoSEQ multiplex PCR, the TCRdb table keeps only in-frame clones and is missing some. The sample holds some 240,000 clones, 60% to 80% seen once. Sequencing was carried out using PBMCs. All receptors derive from a male donor in good health and CMV-seronegative.

The V gene is TRBV19, the J gene TRBJ2-3; TRBD2 matches at 10 bases. The CDR3 totals 15 residues. The germline CDR1 and CDR2 sequences are LNHDA and SQIVND (reference sequence). Trimming cost V 6 bases and J 6 bases; bases outside gene matches: 9. The CDR3 sequence is CASRALAGVSDTQYF. CDR3 in DNA: TGTGCCAGTAGGGCCCTAGCGGGAGTCTCGGATACGCAGTATTTT.

The gene calls are TRBV6-1 and TRBJ2-7; 7 bases match TRBD1. V lost 7 bases, J lost 4 bases, and 4 bases stayed unmatched. Germline assignment: CDR1 MNHNS and CDR2 SASEGT. The CDR3 runs 12 residues. CDR3 nucleotide sequence: TGTGCCAGCACCGGGACAGTTTACGAGCAGTACTTC. Amino acid sequence: CASTGTVYEQYF.

The V and J genes are TRBV19 and TRBJ1-5, with TRBD1 matching over 7 bases. V lost 3 bases, J lost 2 bases, and 4 bases stayed unmatched. The germline V gene has CDR1 LNHDA and CDR2 SQIVND (reference sequence). This CDR3 region has 15 residues. The CDR3 coding sequence is TGTGCCAGTAGTATTAGACAGGGACGCAATCAGCCCCAGCATTTT. Amino acid sequence: CASSIRQGRNQPQHF.

The chain employs TRBV29-1 and TRBJ2-2; tentative D call: TRBD2 (6 bases). V shed 3 bases and J shed 6 bases, with 11 bases lying between them. Germline V CDR1 and CDR2: SQVTM, ANQGSEA. The CDR3 consists of 13 residues. The CDR3 protein is CSVDGGVAGELFF. CDR3 sequence (DNA): TGCAGCGTTGACGGGGGAGTAGCCGGGGAGCTGTTTTTT.

The V call is TRBV7-3, the J call TRBJ2-5; 9 nucleotides align to TRBD1. TRBJ2-7 matches the DNA end more closely, so the J call is doubtful. CDR1 is SGHTA and CDR2 is FQGTGA in the germline V gene. This CDR3 has 14 amino acids. CDR3 amino acids: CASSQGTGIHEQYF. Written as DNA, the CDR3 is TGTGCCAGCAGCCAAGGGACAGGGATCCACGAGCAGTACTTC.

J is TRBJ2-7 and V is TRBV4-2; D may be TRBD2 (5 bases). Per germline, CDR1 LGHNA and CDR2 YNFKEQ. The CDR3 contains 16 residues. With 0 bases removed from V and 5 bases from J, the gap between germline ends came to 17 bases. CDR3 amino acids: CASSQDFVALLNEQYF. CDR3 nucleotides: TGTGCCAGCAGCCAAGATTTTGTAGCGCTCCTCAACGAGCAGTACTTC.

This clone has only a few counts. The genes are TRBV5-5 and TRBJ1-2; weak D call: TRBD1 (6 bases). This CDR3 is built from 17 residues. From germline, CDR1 is SGHKS and CDR2 YYEKEE (reference sequence). V shed 0 bases and J shed 5 bases, with 20 bases lying between them. CDR3 amino acids: CASSLGGTPAGDYGYTF. CDR3 sequence (DNA): TGTGCCAGCAGCTTGGGGGGGACACCGGCGGGAGATTATGGCTACACCTTC. The variable domain in full, with the rest retrieved from reference TRBV5-5 and TRBJ1-2, is DAGVTQSPTHLIKTRGQQVTLRCSPISGHKSVSWYQQVLGQGPQFIFQYYEKEERGRGNFPDRFSARQFPNYSSELNVNALLLGDSALYLCASSLGGTPAGDYGYTFGSGTRLTVV.

The CDR3 region is CASSPPRQGRINEQFF. The CDR3 nucleotides are TGTGCCAGCAGCCCGCCTCGACAGGGGAGAATCAATGAGCAGTTCTTC. V and J are TRBV27 and TRBJ2-1; 8 bases are shared with TRBD1. The CDR3 is 16 amino acids. V dropped 6 bases and J dropped 6; count of bases not matched to a gene: 13. Germline V gives CDR1 MNHEY, CDR2 SMNVEV (reference sequence).

V usage is TRBV4-2 and J usage is TRBJ2-7, with D maybe TRBD2 (5 bases). The CDR3 has 13 amino acids. Trimming removed 2 bases at V and 9 bases at J, with 14 bases between. CDR1 and CDR2 from the germline V gene are LGHNA and YNFKEQ. CDR3 bases: TGTGCCAGCAGCCAAACTAGTTTTCATGGGCAGTACTTC. Residues: CASSQTSFHGQYF.

This clone was observed a few times. Other DNA sequences from this sample encode an identical CDR3 as well. This chain connects TRBV14 to TRBJ2-7, with D uncertain. The germline CDR1 and CDR2 sequences are SGHDN and FVKESK. This CDR3 region has 12 residues. V was clipped by 3 bases and J by 6 bases, with 9 bases between them. The chain's CDR3 is CASSHTRSEQYF. CDR3 DNA: TGTGCCAGCAGCCACACACGGAGCGAGCAGTACTTC.

J is TRBJ2-1 and V is TRBV4-2, with D maybe TRBD2 (5 bases). Germline loops: CDR1 LGHNA, CDR2 YNFKEQ. V was pared by 1 base and J by 4 bases, with 17 bases between. There are 17 residues in the CDR3. CDR3 region: CASSQARGNSLYNEQFF. For the CDR3, the DNA is TGTGCCAGCAGCCAAGCCCGGGGAAATAGTTTGTACAATGAGCAGTTCTTC.

The chain joins TRBV27 to TRBJ2-3; TRBD2 aligns across 13 bases. This CDR3 contains 19 residues. V gave up 5 bases and J gave up 1 base; unmatched junction bases: 12. CDR1 MNHEY and CDR2 SMNVEV come from the germline V gene (reference sequence). CDR3 region: CASSRIRTSGSVRTDTQYF. CDR3 DNA: TGTGCCAGCAGTAGGATTAGGACTAGCGGGAGCGTGCGCACAGATACGCAGTATTTT.

The chain joins TRBV19 to TRBJ2-5, with no clear D. V gave up 6 bases and J gave up 5 bases, with 13 bases separating them. In germline, CDR1 is LNHDA, CDR2 SQIVND (reference sequence). The CDR3 totals 13 residues. CDR3 nucleotide sequence: TGTGCCAGTAGCCCCCCCGGGTGGGAGACCCAGTACTTC. Its protein product is CASSPPGWETQYF.